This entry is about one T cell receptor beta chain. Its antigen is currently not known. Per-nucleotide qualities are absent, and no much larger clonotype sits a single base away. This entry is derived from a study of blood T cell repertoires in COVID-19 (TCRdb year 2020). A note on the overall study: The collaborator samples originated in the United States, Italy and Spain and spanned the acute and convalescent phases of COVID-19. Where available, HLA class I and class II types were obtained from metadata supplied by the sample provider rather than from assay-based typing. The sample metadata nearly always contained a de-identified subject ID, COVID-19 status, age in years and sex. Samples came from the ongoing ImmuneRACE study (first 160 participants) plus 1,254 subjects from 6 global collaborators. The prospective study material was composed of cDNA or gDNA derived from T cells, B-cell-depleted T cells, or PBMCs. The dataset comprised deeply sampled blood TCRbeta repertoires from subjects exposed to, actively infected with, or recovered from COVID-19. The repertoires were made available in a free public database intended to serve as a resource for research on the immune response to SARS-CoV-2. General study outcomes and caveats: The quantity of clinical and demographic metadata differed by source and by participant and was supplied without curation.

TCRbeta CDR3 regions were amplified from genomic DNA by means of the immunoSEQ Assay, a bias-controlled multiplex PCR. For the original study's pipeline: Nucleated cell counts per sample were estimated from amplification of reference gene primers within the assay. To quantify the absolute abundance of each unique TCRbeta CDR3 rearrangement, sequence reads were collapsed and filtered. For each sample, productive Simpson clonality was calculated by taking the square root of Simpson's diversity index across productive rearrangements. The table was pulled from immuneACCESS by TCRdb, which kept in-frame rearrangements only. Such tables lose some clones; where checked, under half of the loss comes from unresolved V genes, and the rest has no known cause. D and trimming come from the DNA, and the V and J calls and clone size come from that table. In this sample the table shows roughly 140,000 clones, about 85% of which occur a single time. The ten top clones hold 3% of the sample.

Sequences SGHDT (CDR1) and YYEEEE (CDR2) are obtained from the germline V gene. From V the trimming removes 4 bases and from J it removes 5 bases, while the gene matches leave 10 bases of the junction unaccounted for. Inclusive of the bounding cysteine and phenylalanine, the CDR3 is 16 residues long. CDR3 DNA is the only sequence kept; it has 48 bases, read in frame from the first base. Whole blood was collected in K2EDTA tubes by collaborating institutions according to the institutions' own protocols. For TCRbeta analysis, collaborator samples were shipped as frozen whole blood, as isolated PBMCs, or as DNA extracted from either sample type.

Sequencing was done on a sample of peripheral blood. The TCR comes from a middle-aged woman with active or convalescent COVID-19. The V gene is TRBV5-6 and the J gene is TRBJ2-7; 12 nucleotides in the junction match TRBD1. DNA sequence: TGTGCCAGCAGCCATATACCGGGACAGGGGGCTAACGAGCAGTACTTC. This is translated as CASSHIPGQGANEQYF. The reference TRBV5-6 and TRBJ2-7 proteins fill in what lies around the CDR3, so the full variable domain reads DAGVTQSPTHLIKTRGQQVTLRCSPKSGHDTVSWYQQALGQGPQFIFQYYEEEERQRGNFPDRFSGHQFPNYSSELNVNALLLGDSALYLCASSHIPGQGANEQYFGPGTRLTVT.